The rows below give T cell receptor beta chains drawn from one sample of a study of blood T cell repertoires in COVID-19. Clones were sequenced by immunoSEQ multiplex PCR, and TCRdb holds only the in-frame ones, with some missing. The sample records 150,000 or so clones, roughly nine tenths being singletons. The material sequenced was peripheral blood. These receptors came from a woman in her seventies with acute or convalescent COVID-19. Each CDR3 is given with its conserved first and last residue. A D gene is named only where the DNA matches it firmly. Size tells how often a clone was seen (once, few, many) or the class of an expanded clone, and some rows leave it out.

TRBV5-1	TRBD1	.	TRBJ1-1	CASSPRDRGRGNEAFF	TGCGCCAGCAGCCCCCGGGACAGGGGGCGAGGAAATGAAGCTTTCTTT
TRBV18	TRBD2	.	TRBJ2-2	CASSPPGRGVTGELFF	TGTGCCAGCTCACCACCGGGGAGGGGAGTGACCGGGGAGCTGTTTTTT
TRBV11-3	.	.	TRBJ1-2	CASSLGAGWNYGYTF	TGTGCCAGCAGCTTAGGGGCAGGGTGGAACTATGGCTACACCTTC
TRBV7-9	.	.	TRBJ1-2	CASSLATFPTNYGYTF	TGTGCCAGCAGCTTAGCGACATTCCCGACTAACTATGGCTACACCTTC
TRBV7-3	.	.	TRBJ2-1	CASSLNPTTLFDEQFF	TGTGCCAGCAGCTTAAATCCTACCACGTTGTTCGATGAGCAGTTCTTC
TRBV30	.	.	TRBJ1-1	CAWSVRKNMNTEAFF	TGTGCCTGGAGTGTACGAAAAAACATGAACACTGAAGCTTTCTTT
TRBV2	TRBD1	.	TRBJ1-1	CASRGQGKNTEAFF	TGTGCCAGCAGGGGACAGGGGAAGAACACTGAAGCTTTCTTT
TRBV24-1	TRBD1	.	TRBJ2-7	CATSEGQGNPKQYF	TGTGCCACCAGTGAGGGACAGGGCAATCCGAAGCAGTACTTC
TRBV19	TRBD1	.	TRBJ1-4	CASSTGQGTATNEKLFF	TGTGCCAGTAGTACCGGACAGGGAACAGCAACTAATGAAAAACTGTTTTTT
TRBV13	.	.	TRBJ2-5	CASSTRDFGETQYF	TGTGCCAGCAGCACCCGGGACTTTGGAGAGACCCAGTACTTC
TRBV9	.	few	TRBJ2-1	CASSVLPGNEQFF	TGTGCCAGCAGCGTCCTCCCAGGGAATGAGCAGTTCTTC
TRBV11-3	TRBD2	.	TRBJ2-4	CASSLDCYSGGPLAKNIQYF	TGTGCCAGCAGCTTAGATTGTTACAGCGGGGGACCTCTAGCCAAAAACATTCAGTACTTC
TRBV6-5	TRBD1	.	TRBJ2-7	CASSYSKPGGQYF	TGTGCCAGCAGTTACTCAAAACCAGGGGGGCAGTACTTC
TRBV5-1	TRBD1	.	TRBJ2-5	CASSLFPGQEETQYF	TGCGCCAGCAGCTTATTCCCGGGACAGGAAGAGACCCAGTACTTC
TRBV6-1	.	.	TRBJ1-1	CASSEYQVFLNTEAFF	TGTGCCAGCAGTGAATACCAGGTATTCCTGAACACTGAAGCTTTCTTT
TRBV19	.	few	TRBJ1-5	CASSMTVGNQPQHF	TGTGCCAGTAGTATGACAGTGGGCAATCAGCCCCAGCATTTT
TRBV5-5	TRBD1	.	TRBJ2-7	CASSPGQGWPYF	TGTGCCAGCAGCCCCGGACAGGGCTGGCCGTACTTC
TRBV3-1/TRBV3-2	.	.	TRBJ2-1	CASSPPPYNEQFF	TGTGCCAGCAGCCCCCCCCCTTACAATGAGCAGTTCTTC
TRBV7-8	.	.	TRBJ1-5	CASSQSGAPQHF	TGTGCCAGCAGCCAAAGTGGGGCGCCCCAGCATTTT
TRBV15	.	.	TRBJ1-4	CATSRVGGLSEKLFF	TGTGCCACCAGCAGAGTGGGAGGATTGAGCGAAAAACTGTTTTTT
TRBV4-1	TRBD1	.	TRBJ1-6	CASSPGQGFSYSPLHF	TGCGCCAGCAGCCCTGGACAGGGTTTTTCTTATTCACCCCTCCACTTT
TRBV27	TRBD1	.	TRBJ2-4	CASSLRTGTGISIQYF	TGTGCCAGCAGTCTGAGGACCGGGACAGGGATCAGCATTCAGTACTTC
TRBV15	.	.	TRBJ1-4	CATSRQDSLGEKLFF	TGTGCCACCAGCAGACAGGATTCGTTGGGTGAAAAACTGTTTTTT
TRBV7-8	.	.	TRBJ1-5	CASSSRANLHQPQHF	TGTGCCAGCAGCTCCAGGGCCAATTTACATCAGCCCCAGCATTTT
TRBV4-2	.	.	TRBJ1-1	CASSQDYPGNTEAFF	TGTGCCAGCAGCCAAGATTACCCAGGGAACACTGAAGCTTTCTTT
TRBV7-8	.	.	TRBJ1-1	CASSLVTEDTEAFF	TGTGCCAGCAGCTTAGTGACGGAGGACACTGAAGCTTTCTTT
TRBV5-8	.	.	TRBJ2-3	CASSLGVARGTDTQYF	TGTGCCAGCAGCTTGGGGGTAGCGAGAGGCACAGATACGCAGTATTTT
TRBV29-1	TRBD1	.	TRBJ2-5	CSALRDRGLQETQYF	TGCAGCGCCCTCCGGGACAGGGGCCTCCAAGAGACCCAGTACTTC
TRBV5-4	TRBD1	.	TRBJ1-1	CASSLGSRGDTEAFF	TGTGCCAGCAGCTTGGGTTCCAGGGGGGACACTGAAGCTTTCTTT
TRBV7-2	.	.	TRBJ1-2	CASSLGGPGYTF	TGTGCCAGCAGCTTAGGAGGCCCTGGCTACACCTTC
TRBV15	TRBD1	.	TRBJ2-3	CATSRVGQGTYTQYF	TGTGCCACCAGCAGAGTAGGACAGGGGACCTATACGCAGTATTTT
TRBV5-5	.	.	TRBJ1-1	CASSLSTNLNTEAFF	TGTGCCAGCAGCTTGTCAACAAACCTGAACACTGAAGCTTTCTTT
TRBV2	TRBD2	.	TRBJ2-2	CASSVDGLAGGVNTGELFF	TGTGCCAGCAGTGTGGACGGGCTAGCGGGGGGCGTGAACACCGGGGAGCTGTTTTTT
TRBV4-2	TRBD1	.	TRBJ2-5	CASSQGPGQGDRETQYF	TGTGCCAGCAGCCAAGGGCCGGGACAGGGGGACCGGGAGACCCAGTACTTC
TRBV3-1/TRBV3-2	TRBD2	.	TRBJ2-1	CASSPTSGGNNEQFF	TGTGCCAGCAGCCCGACTAGCGGGGGAAACAATGAGCAGTTCTTC
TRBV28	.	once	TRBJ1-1	CASSPFRGLSGTEAFF	TGTGCCAGCAGTCCATTTAGGGGCCTAAGTGGCACTGAAGCTTTCTTT
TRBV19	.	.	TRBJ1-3	CASSREQPPLGNTIYF	TGTGCCAGTAGTCGCGAACAGCCTCCTTTGGGAAACACCATATATTTT
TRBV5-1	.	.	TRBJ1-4	CASSPGASTNEKLFF	TGCGCCAGCAGCCCGGGAGCCTCAACTAATGAAAAACTGTTTTTT
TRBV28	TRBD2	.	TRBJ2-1	CASSSPSGGPYNEQFF	TGTGCCAGCAGTTCGCCTAGCGGGGGGCCCTACAATGAGCAGTTCTTC
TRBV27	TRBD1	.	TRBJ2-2	CASSSPGQGGPNTGELFF	TGTGCCAGCAGTTCTCCGGGACAGGGAGGTCCGAACACCGGGGAGCTGTTTTTT
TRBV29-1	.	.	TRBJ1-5	CSVANEGVNQPQHF	TGCAGCGTCGCCAATGAGGGAGTCAATCAGCCCCAGCATTTT
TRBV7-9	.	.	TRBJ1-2	CASSLTESYGYTF	TGTGCCAGCAGCCTGACAGAGAGCTATGGCTACACCTTC
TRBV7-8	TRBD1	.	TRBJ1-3	CASSTGTGGNTIYF	TGTGCCAGCAGCACTGGGACAGGGGGAAACACCATATATTTT
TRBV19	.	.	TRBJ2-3	CASSSRLVGWADTQYF	TGTGCCAGTAGTTCCAGACTAGTGGGGTGGGCAGATACGCAGTATTTT
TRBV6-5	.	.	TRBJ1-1	CASSYSTRGRGTEAFF	TGTGCCAGCAGTTACTCAACCAGGGGTCGGGGCACTGAAGCTTTCTTT
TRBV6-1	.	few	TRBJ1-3	CASSVGHSASGNTIYF	TGTGCCAGCAGTGTGGGACACTCTGCCTCTGGAAACACCATATATTTT
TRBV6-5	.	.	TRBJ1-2	CASKRGTYGYTF	TGTGCCAGCAAAAGGGGGACCTATGGCTACACCTTC
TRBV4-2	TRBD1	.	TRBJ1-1	CASSPRGQGLRTEAFF	TGTGCCAGCAGCCCCAGGGGACAGGGGTTGAGAACTGAAGCTTTCTTT
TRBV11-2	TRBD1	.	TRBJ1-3	CASSPRTGLGYTIYF	TGTGCCAGCAGCCCACGGACAGGGCTGGGATACACCATATATTTT
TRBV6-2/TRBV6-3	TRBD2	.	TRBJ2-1	CASSTRSGGLNEQFF	TGTGCCAGCAGCACCCGGAGCGGGGGGCTCAATGAGCAGTTCTTC
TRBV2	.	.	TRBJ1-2	CASSYRENYGYTF	TGTGCCAGCAGTTATAGGGAGAACTATGGCTACACCTTC
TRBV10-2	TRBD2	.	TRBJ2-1	CASEGGGSYNEQFF	TGCGCCAGCGAAGGCGGGGGGAGTTACAATGAGCAGTTCTTC